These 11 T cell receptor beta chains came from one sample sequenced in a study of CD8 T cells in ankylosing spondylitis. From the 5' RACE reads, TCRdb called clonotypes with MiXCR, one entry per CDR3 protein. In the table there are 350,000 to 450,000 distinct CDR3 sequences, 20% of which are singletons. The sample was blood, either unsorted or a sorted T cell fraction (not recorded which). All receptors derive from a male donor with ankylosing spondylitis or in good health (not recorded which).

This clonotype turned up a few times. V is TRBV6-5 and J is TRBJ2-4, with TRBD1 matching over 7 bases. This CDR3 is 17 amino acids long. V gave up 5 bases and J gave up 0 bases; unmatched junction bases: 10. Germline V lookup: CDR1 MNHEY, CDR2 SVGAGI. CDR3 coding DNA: TGTGCCAGCAGTACTGGGAGACAGGGTTTAGCCAAAAACATTCAGTACTTC. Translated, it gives CASSTGRQGLAKNIQYF.

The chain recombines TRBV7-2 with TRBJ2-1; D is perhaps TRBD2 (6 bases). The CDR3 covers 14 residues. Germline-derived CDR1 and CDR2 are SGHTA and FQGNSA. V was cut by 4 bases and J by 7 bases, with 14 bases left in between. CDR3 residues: CASSSTPAGNEQFF. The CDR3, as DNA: TGTGCCAGCAGCTCAACCCCGGCGGGAAATGAGCAGTTCTTC.

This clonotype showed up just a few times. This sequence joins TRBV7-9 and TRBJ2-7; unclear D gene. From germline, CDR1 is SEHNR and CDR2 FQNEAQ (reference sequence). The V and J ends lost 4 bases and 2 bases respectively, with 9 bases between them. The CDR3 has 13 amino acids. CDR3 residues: CASSSSGAYEQYF. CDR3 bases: TGTGCCAGCAGCTCGTCAGGAGCCTACGAGCAGTACTTC.

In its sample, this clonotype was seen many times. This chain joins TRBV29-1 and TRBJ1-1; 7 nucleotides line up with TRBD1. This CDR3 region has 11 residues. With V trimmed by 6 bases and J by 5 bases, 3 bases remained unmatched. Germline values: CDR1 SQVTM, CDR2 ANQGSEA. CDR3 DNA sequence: TGCAGCGTAGCGACAGGGACTGAAGCTTTCTTT. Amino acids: CSVATGTEAFF.

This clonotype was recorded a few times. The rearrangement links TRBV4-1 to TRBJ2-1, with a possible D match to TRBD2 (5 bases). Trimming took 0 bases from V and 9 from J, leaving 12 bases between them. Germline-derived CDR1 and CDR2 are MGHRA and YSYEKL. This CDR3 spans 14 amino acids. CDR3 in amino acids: CASSQEPVRGEQFF. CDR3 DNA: TGCGCCAGCAGCCAAGAGCCCGTCCGGGGTGAGCAGTTCTTC.

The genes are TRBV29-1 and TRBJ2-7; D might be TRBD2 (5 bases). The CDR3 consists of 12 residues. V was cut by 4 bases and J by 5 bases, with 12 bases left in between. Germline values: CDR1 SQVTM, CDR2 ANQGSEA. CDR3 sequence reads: CSVVGELHEQYF. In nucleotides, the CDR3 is TGCAGCGTTGTGGGAGAACTCCACGAGCAGTACTTC.

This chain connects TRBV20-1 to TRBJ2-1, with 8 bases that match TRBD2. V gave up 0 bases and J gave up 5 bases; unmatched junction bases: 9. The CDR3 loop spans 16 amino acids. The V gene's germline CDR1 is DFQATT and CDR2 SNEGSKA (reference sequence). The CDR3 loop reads CSARDLRTSRDNEQFF. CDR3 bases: TGCAGTGCTAGAGATTTGAGGACTAGCAGAGACAATGAGCAGTTCTTC.

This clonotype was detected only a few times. Here the CDR3 reads CASSQDLPGQSTDTQYF. In nucleotides, the CDR3 is TGCGCCAGCAGCCAAGACCTGCCGGGACAGAGCACAGATACGCAGTATTTT. This sequence joins TRBV4-1 and TRBJ2-3, with TRBD1 matching 7 bases. This CDR3 is built from 17 residues. Germline CDR1 MGHRA, CDR2 YSYEKL. The V gene end was trimmed by 0 bases and the J gene end by 0 bases; junction bases not matched to a gene: 6.

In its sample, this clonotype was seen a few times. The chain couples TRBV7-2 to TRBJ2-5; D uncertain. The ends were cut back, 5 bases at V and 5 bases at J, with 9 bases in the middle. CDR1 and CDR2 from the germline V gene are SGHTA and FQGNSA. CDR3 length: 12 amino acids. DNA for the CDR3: TGTGCCAGCAGCACATGGGTGGAGACCCAGTACTTC. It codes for CASSTWVETQYF.

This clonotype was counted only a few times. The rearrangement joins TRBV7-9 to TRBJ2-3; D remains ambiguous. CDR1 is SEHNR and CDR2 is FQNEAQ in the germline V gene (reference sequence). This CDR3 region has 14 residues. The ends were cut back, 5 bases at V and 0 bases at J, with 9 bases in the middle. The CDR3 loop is CASSLTDSTDTQYF. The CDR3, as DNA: TGTGCCAGCAGCCTGACTGATAGCACAGATACGCAGTATTTT.

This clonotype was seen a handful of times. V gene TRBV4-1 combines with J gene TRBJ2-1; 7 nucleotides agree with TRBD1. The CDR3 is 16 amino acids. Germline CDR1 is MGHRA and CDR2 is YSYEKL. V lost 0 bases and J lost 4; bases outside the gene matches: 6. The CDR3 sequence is CASSQDWQGVYNEQFF. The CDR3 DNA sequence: TGCGCCAGCAGCCAAGATTGGCAGGGGGTATACAATGAGCAGTTCTTC.